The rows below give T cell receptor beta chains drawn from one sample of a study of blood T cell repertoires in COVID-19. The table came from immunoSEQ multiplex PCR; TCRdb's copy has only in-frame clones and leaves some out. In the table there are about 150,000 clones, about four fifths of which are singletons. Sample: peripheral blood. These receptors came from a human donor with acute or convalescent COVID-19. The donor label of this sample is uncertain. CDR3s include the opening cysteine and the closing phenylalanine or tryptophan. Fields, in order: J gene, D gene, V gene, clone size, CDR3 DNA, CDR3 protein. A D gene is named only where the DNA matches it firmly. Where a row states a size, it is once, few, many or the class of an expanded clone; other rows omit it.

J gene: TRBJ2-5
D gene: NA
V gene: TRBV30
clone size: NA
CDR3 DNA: TGTGCCTGGAGTGTATTTGCAGGGACAAATCAAGAGACCCAGTACTTC
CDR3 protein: CAWSVFAGTNQETQYF

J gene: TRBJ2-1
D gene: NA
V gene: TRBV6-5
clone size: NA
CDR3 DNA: TGTGCCAGCAGTTACTCGACCCTGGGGGGTATCAATGAGCAGTTCTTC
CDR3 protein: CASSYSTLGGINEQFF

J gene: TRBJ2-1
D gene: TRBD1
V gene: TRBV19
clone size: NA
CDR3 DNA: TGTGCCAGTATGCGGGACAGGGGAGGGGATGAGCAGTTCTTC
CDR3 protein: CASMRDRGGDEQFF

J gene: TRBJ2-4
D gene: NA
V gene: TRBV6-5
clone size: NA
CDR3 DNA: TGTGCCAGCAGTTCTCCCAGGGGAGCCAAAAACATTCAGTACTTC
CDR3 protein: CASSSPRGAKNIQYF

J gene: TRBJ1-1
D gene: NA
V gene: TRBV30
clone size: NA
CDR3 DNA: TGTGCCTGGAGTGTAAGCAGGGTCACTGAAGCTTTCTTT
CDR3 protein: CAWSVSRVTEAFF

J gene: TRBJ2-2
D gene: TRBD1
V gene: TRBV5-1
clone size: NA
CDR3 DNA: TGCGCCAGCGGCCACCGGACAGGGAGAAACACCGGGGAGCTGTTTTTT
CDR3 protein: CASGHRTGRNTGELFF

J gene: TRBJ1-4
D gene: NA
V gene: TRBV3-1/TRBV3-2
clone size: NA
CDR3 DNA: TGTGCCAGCAGCCAAGGTTACGGTAGAACTAATGAAAAACTGTTTTTT
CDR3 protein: CASSQGYGRTNEKLFF

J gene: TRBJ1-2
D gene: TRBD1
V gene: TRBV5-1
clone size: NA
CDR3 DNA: TGCGCCAGCAGCTTGCAGGTGGGACAGGGGTATGGCTACACCTTC
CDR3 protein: CASSLQVGQGYGYTF

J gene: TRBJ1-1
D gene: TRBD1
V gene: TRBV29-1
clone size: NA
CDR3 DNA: TGCAGCGTTTCCGGGACAGGGGGTAGGGTAGGAGCTTTCTTT
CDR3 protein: CSVSGTGGRVGAFF

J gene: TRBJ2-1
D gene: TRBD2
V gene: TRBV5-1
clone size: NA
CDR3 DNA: TGCGCCAGCAGCTCCGGACTAGCGGGGGGGCAGGATGAGCAGTTCTTC
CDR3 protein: CASSSGLAGGQDEQFF

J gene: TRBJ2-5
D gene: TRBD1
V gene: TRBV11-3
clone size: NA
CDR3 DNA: TGTGCCAGCAGCTTAGGGGATCGGGGACAGGGAGAGACCCAGTACTTC
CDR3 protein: CASSLGDRGQGETQYF

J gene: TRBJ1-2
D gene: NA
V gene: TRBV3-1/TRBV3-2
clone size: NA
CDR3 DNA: TGTGCCAGCAGCCAAGGGGCCCTACAGGGATACGGCTACACCTTC
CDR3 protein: CASSQGALQGYGYTF

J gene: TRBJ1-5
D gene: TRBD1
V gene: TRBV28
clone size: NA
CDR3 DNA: TGTGCCAGCAGCCGGAATCCCAGGGGGAACAGCAATCAGCCCCAGCATTTT
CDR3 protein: CASSRNPRGNSNQPQHF

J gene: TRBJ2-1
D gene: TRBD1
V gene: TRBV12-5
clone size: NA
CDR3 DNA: TGTGCTAGTGGCCTGGACAGGGCCGCTGCTCGTTACAATGAGCAGTTCTTC
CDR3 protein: CASGLDRAAARYNEQFF

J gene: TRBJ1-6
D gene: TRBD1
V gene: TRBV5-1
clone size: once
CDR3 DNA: TGCGCCAGCAGCTTGGAGGCGGGACAGGGGAATTCACCCCTCCACTTT
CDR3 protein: CASSLEAGQGNSPLHF

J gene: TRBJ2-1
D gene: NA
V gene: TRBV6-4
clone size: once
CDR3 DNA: TGTGCCAGCAGTCTACGAGGGCAGACCGAGGACTCCTACAATGAGCAGTTCTTC
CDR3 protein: CASSLRGQTEDSYNEQFF

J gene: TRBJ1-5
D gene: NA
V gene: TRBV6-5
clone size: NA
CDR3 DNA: TGTGCCAGCAGGCCGGGGGGCAATCAGCCCCAGCATTTT
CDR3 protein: CASRPGGNQPQHF

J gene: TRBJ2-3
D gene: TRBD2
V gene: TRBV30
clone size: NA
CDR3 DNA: TGTGCCTGGAGTGTGGTGGCGGGGGGCCTCACAGATACGCAGTATTTT
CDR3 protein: CAWSVVAGGLTDTQYF

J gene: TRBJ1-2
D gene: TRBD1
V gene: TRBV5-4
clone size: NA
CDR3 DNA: TGTGCCAGCACCATCGACAGGGGCGGCGGCTACACCTTC
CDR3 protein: CASTIDRGGGYTF

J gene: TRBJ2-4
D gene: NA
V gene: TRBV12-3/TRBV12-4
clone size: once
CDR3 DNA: TGTGCCAGCAGTTTAGTCTCGGGGTACATTCAGTACTTC
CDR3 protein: CASSLVSGYIQYF

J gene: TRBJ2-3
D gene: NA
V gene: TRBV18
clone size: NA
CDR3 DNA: TGTGCCAGCTCACCGTCGGATACGCAGTATTTT
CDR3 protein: CASSPSDTQYF

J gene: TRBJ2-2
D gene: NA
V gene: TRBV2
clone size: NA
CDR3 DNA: TGTGCCAGCAGCGGGTACACCGGGGAGCTGTTTTTT
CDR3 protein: CASSGYTGELFF

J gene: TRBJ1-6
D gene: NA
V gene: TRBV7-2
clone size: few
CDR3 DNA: TGTGCCAGCAGCTCTACAGGGAGCTCCTATAATTCACCCCTCCACTTT
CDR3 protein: CASSSTGSSYNSPLHF

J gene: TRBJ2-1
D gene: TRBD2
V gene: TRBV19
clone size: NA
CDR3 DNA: TGTGCCAGTAGTATCCCCAAACGGGGGGGCGGTAATGAGCAGTTCTTC
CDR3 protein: CASSIPKRGGGNEQFF

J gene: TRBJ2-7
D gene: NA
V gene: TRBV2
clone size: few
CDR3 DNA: TGTGCCAGCAGTGATGTCGGGACCTACGAGCAGTACTTC
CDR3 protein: CASSDVGTYEQYF

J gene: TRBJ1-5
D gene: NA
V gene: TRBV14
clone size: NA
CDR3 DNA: TGTGCCAGCAGCCAATCCCGAGGGAATCAGCCCCAGCATTTT
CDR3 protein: CASSQSRGNQPQHF

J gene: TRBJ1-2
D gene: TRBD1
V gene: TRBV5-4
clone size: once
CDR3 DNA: TGTGCCAGCAGCCCGTGGGACAGGGAAGATGGCTACACCTTC
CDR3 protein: CASSPWDREDGYTF

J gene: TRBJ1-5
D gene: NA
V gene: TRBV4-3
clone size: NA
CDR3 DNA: TGCGCCAGCAGCCAAGATCTTGGCAATCAGCCCCAGCATTTT
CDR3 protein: CASSQDLGNQPQHF

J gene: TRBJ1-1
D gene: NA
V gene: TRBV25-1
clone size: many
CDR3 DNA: TGTGCCAGCATGGACACTAGCCTCATGAACACTGAAGCTTTCTTT
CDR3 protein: CASMDTSLMNTEAFF

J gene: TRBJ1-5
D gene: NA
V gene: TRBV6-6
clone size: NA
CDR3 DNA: TGTGCCAGCACAAGGAGCGGGAGAGGTGACAATCAGCCCCAGCATTTT
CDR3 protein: CASTRSGRGDNQPQHF

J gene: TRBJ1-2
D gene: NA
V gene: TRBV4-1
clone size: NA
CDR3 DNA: TGCGCCAGCAGCCAGGCCTCGGACAGCTATGGCTACACCTTC
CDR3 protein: CASSQASDSYGYTF

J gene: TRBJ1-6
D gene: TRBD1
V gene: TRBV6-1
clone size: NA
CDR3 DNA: TGTGCCAGCAGTGCCGGGACAGGGGGGAGCTCCTATAATTCACCCCTCCACTTT
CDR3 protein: CASSAGTGGSSYNSPLHF